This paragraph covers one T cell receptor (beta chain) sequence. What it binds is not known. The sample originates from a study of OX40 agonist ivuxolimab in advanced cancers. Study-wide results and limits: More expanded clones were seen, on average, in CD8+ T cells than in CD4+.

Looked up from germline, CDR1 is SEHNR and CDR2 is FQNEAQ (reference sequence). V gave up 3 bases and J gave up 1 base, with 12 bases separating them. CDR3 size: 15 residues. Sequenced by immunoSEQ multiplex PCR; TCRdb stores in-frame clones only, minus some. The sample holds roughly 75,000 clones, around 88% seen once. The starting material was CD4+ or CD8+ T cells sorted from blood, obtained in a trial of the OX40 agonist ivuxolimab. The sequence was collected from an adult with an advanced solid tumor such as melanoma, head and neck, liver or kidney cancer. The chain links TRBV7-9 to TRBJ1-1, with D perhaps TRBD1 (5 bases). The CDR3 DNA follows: TGTGCCAGCAGCTTCCCGAGCGGGGGGAACACTGAAGCTTTCTTT. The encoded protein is CASSFPSGGNTEAFF.